This entry lists 8 T cell receptor beta chains sequenced from one sample in a study of T cell responses to AZD1222 COVID-19 vaccine. Repertoires were generated with immunoSEQ multiplex PCR, while TCRdb's copy carries only in-frame clones and drops some. The data contain roughly 93,000 clones, 90% of them seen just once; the ten biggest clones take up under 30%. The material sequenced was peripheral blood, taken on day 0 of AZD1222 vaccination. Receptors originate from an adult in good health.

J is TRBJ1-3 and V is TRBV7-9; D ambiguous. Germline V gives CDR1 SEHNR, CDR2 FQNEAQ (reference sequence). This CDR3 is built from 12 residues. The V gene lost 4 bases and the J gene lost 4 bases, with 5 bases spanning the gap. The CDR3 spells CASSSKGNTIYF. CDR3 nucleotide sequence: TGTGCCAGCAGCTCCAAAGGAAACACCATATATTTT.

The CDR3: CASSPRGQEGYEQYF. Here the CDR3 DNA reads TGTGCCAGCAGCCCGCGAGGCCAGGAGGGCTACGAGCAGTACTTC. The chain couples TRBV7-3 to TRBJ2-7, with D perhaps TRBD2 (6 bases). The CDR3 is 15 amino acids. Per the germline V gene, CDR1 is SGHTA and CDR2 is FQGTGA. V dropped 5 bases and J dropped 3 bases, with 17 bases sitting between them.

V gene TRBV19 combines with J gene TRBJ2-3, with D unresolved. Germline CDR1 LNHDA, CDR2 SQIVND (reference sequence). CDR3 length: 15 residues. The V end lost 7 bases, the J end lost 3 bases, and 17 bases lay between the germline ends. The CDR3 DNA is TGTGCCAGTAAGGACCAACGTTTATCGACAGATACGCAGTATTTT. It encodes CASKDQRLSTDTQYF. The complete variable domain, with remaining parts taken from reference TRBV19 and TRBJ2-3, reads DGGITQSPKYLFRKEGQNVTLSCEQNLNHDAMYWYRQDPGQGLRLIYYSQIVNDFQKGDIAEGYSVSREKKESFPLTVTSAQKNPTAFYLCASKDQRLSTDTQYFGPGTRLTVL.

The chain has TRBV5-1 and TRBJ1-1, with 8 bases that match TRBD1. The CDR3 totals 13 residues. CDR1 and CDR2 from the germline V gene are SGHRS and YFSETQ. Germline trimming cut 3 bases from V and 5 bases from J; bases unmatched to any gene: 3. The chain's CDR3 is CASSSGGLTEAFF. CDR3 DNA sequence: TGCGCCAGCAGCTCAGGGGGCCTTACTGAAGCTTTCTTT.

This clone was seen a handful of times. This chain uses TRBV15 with TRBJ2-7, with D possibly TRBD2 on 6 matching bases. Germline V gene sequence: CDR1 LNHNV, CDR2 YYDKDF (reference sequence). The CDR3 sequence is 13 residues long. The V end lost 3 bases, the J end lost 0 bases, and 6 bases lay between the germline ends. In nucleotides, the CDR3 is TGTGCCACCAGCAGGGACTACTCCTACGAGCAGTACTTC. It specifies CATSRDYSYEQYF. Using reference TRBV15 and TRBJ2-7 for the parts outside the CDR3, the full variable domain is DAMVIQNPRYQVTQFGKPVTLSCSQTLNHNVMYWYQQKSSQAPKLLFHYYDKDFNNEADTPDNFQSRRPNTSFCFLDIRSPGLGDTAMYLCATSRDYSYEQYFGPGTRLTVT.

This chain links TRBV9 with TRBJ2-1; 9 bases align to TRBD2. V lost 4 bases to trimming and J lost 8 bases; unmatched junction nucleotides: 4. The CDR3 totals 13 residues. Germline V gene data show CDR1 as SGDLS and CDR2 as YYNGEE. The CDR3 spells CASSPSGIDEQFF. The CDR3 bases are TGTGCCAGCAGCCCTAGCGGGATCGATGAGCAGTTCTTC.

The CDR3 sequence: CASSTRWDGTSGRNEQFF. CDR3 sequence (DNA): TGTGCCAGCTCAACCCGCTGGGACGGGACTAGCGGGAGGAATGAGCAGTTCTTC. The chain joins TRBV18 to TRBJ2-1; 15 positions match TRBD2. The trim removed 5 bases at V and 7 bases at J, leaving 12 bases unmatched. Germline CDR1 reads KGHSH; CDR2 reads LQKENI. CDR3 length: 18 amino acids.

This clone was seen only a few times. The J gene is TRBJ2-1, the V gene TRBV27; TRBD2 matches at 7 bases. The germline V gene encodes CDR1 MNHEY and CDR2 SMNVEV (reference sequence). The junction had 8 bases not matched to a gene; V was cut back by 2 bases and J by 4 bases. The CDR3 contains 16 residues. CDR3 nucleotides: TGTGCCAGCAGTTTACTCGGACTAGGAAATTACAATGAGCAGTTCTTC. Translating it yields CASSLLGLGNYNEQFF.